This T cell receptor (beta chain) stems from a study of blood T cell repertoires in COVID-19. CDR3 length equals 14 residues. V was clipped by 5 bases and J by 0 bases, with 10 bases between them. Germline V gives CDR1 LNHDA, CDR2 SQIVND (reference sequence). In the authors' methods: Reference gene primer amplification gave estimated nucleated cell counts. Profiled with immunoSEQ multiplex PCR; TCRdb holds only in-frame clones, not every one. V and J calls and clone size come straight from that table; D and trimming were deduced from the DNA. The table shows roughly 260,000 clones, with roughly 90% occurring only once. Seattle patients were enrolled while actively infected and followed longitudinally.

The sample consisted of peripheral blood. The receptor was isolated from a woman aged 30 to 39 with COVID-19, enrolled during active disease. This chain uses TRBV19 with TRBJ1-2, with TRBD1 as a possible D gene (6 bases). The CDR3 DNA follows: TGTGCCAGTAGTCAGGACAGAACTAACTATGGCTACACCTTC. It specifies CASSQDRTNYGYTF.